This TCR beta chain emerged from a study of T cells in Graves' hyperthyroidism and ophthalmopathy. Study-level findings and limits: The model made its ophthalmopathy prediction, and onset followed a median approximately six months later.

From RNA transcripts, TCR beta CDR3 regions were amplified. The HTBI primer set was used in a first-round RT-PCR of the TCR CDR3. Each CDR3 protein is one row after TCRdb ran MiXCR on the multiplex PCR reads. This table has roughly 420,000 distinct CDR3 sequences, approximately 14% appearing once. At least ten counts were recorded for this clonotype. Its antigen is unknown. Germline V gives CDR1 DFQATT, CDR2 SNEGSKA (reference sequence). J was trimmed by 6 bases and V by 5 bases; bases with no gene match: 4. This CDR3 has 14 residues. V usage is TRBV20-1 and J usage is TRBJ2-1; 13 nucleotides match TRBD2. The sequence was obtained from a woman aged 18-29 years with Graves' hyperthyroidism. The sequencing sample was made of blood. The CDR3 sequence: CSARGTSGINEQFF. The CDR3 DNA follows: TGCAGTGCTCGCGGGACTAGCGGGATCAATGAGCAGTTCTTC.